These 25 T cell receptor beta chains came from one sample sequenced in a study of CD4+ T cells in melanoma. Libraries were prepared by immunoSEQ multiplex PCR; TCRdb keeps only in-frame clonotypes and omits some of them. This sample has 120,000 to 150,000 clones, with roughly 91% found just once. The receptors here all came from a human donor with melanoma.

The genes are TRBV7-9 and TRBJ2-1; the match to TRBD2 covers 12 bases. This CDR3 contains 15 residues. Trimming removed 5 bases from V and 10 bases from J; junction bases left unmatched: 9. In germline, CDR1 is SEHNR, CDR2 FQNEAQ (reference sequence). CDR3 sequence reads: CASSVTSGGTQEQFF. DNA of the CDR3: TGTGCCAGCAGCGTAACTAGCGGGGGGACCCAGGAGCAGTTCTTC.

This clone was recorded only once. The J gene is TRBJ2-5, the V gene TRBV11-2; 7 bases map to TRBD1. Germline-derived CDR1 and CDR2 are SGHAT and FQNNGV. Trimming removed 5 bases from V and 4 bases from J; junction bases left unmatched: 10. The CDR3 covers 15 residues. The CDR3 loop is CASSPLDRVRETQYF. In nucleotides, the CDR3 is TGTGCCAGCAGCCCTCTCGACAGGGTTCGAGAGACCCAGTACTTC.

The J gene is TRBJ1-1, the V gene TRBV7-9; no reliable D call. Trimming stripped 1 base from V and 5 bases from J, with 8 bases between. The CDR3 runs to 13 residues. Germline V gene data show CDR1 as SEHNR and CDR2 as FQNEAQ (reference sequence). The CDR3 loop reads CASSLVQGTEAFF. DNA for the CDR3: TGTGCCAGCAGCTTAGTACAAGGGACTGAAGCTTTCTTT.

The rearrangement uses TRBV5-1 and TRBJ2-1; D could derive from TRBD1 or TRBD2 (5 bases each). Germline V gene data show CDR1 as SGHRS and CDR2 as YFSETQ. The CDR3 loop spans 15 amino acids. V shed 0 bases and J shed 2 bases, with 9 bases lying between them. CDR3 amino acids: CASSLAPGPYNEQFF. The CDR3 DNA sequence: TGCGCCAGCAGCTTGGCCCCGGGGCCCTACAATGAGCAGTTCTTC.

The V call is TRBV7-6, the J call TRBJ2-3; 7 positions match TRBD2. The CDR3 length is 14 residues. With V trimmed by 7 bases and J by 3 bases, 7 bases remained unmatched. The germline gives CDR1 SGHVS, CDR2 FNYEAQ. For the CDR3, the DNA is TGTGCCAGCAACCTCCTGGGGGGGACAGATACGCAGTATTTT. Translating it yields CASNLLGGTDTQYF.

The J gene is TRBJ2-4, the V gene TRBV7-2; tentative D call: TRBD2 (7 bases). Looked up from germline, CDR1 is SGHTA and CDR2 is FQGNSA. Trimming shortened V by 7 bases and J by 6 bases, and 13 bases separated the two germline ends. The CDR3 length is 13 residues. The CDR3 bases are TGTGCCAGCACCGCGGGGGCATCAAACATTCAGTACTTC. This gives the protein CASTAGASNIQYF.

The gene calls are TRBV6-6 and TRBJ2-7; 7 nucleotides align to TRBD1. Trimming at V came to 6 bases and at J to 0 bases, leaving 8 bases not matched to a gene. Germline V gives CDR1 MNHNY, CDR2 SVGAGI (reference sequence). This CDR3 region has 15 residues. CDR3 sequence reads: CASRTRQGSSYEQYF. The CDR3 DNA sequence: TGTGCCAGCAGGACCAGACAGGGAAGCTCCTACGAGCAGTACTTC.

This chain connects TRBV7-3 to TRBJ2-5; 7 bases map to TRBD2. J lost 5 bases, V lost 2 bases, and 5 bases had no gene match. The CDR3 contains 14 residues. Germline loops: CDR1 SGHTA, CDR2 FQGTGA. CDR3 sequence reads: CASSLWGGEETQYF. CDR3 coding DNA: TGTGCCAGCAGCTTATGGGGGGGGGAGGAGACCCAGTACTTC.

V gene TRBV6-1 combines with J gene TRBJ1-1; D perhaps matches TRBD1 (6 bases). This CDR3 spans 13 amino acids. The V end lost 6 bases, the J end lost 6 bases, and 14 bases lay between the germline ends. Germline loops: CDR1 MNHNS, CDR2 SASEGT. The CDR3 here is CASREQGWPEAFF. The CDR3 nucleotides are TGTGCCAGCAGAGAACAGGGTTGGCCTGAAGCTTTCTTT.

This chain connects TRBV2 to TRBJ1-5; 9 positions agree with TRBD1. Germline loops: CDR1 SNHLY, CDR2 FYNNEI. This CDR3 is built from 16 residues. V lost 5 bases to trimming and J lost 6 bases; unmatched junction nucleotides: 11. The CDR3 sequence: CASSSVRDRVRQPQHF. The DNA for the CDR3 is TGTGCCAGCAGTTCTGTACGGGACAGGGTTCGTCAGCCCCAGCATTTT.

V gene TRBV30 combines with J gene TRBJ1-1; a weak D match, TRBD1 (5 bases). With 7 bases removed from V and 6 bases from J, the gap between germline ends came to 15 bases. This CDR3 region has 12 residues. Germline loops: CDR1 GTSNPN, CDR2 SVGIG (reference sequence). The CDR3 loop is CASQGAGAEAFF. Written as DNA, the CDR3 is TGTGCCTCCCAGGGCGCTGGGGCTGAAGCTTTCTTT.

This chain joins TRBV19 and TRBJ1-1; D is undetermined. This CDR3 contains 14 residues. Germline CDR1 reads LNHDA; CDR2 reads SQIVND (reference sequence). V lost 5 bases to trimming and J lost 0 bases, with 10 bases between them. For the CDR3, the DNA is TGTGCCAGTAGTGATTCTTCCTTGAACACTGAAGCTTTCTTT. Translating it yields CASSDSSLNTEAFF. Based on the CDR3 plus reference TRBV19 and TRBJ1-1, the full variable domain is DGGITQSPKYLFRKEGQNVTLSCEQNLNHDAMYWYRQDPGQGLRLIYYSQIVNDFQKGDIAEGYSVSREKKESFPLTVTSAQKNPTAFYLCASSDSSLNTEAFFGQGTRLTVV.

The genes are TRBV5-5 and TRBJ2-5, with TRBD2 matching over 14 bases. The CDR3 is 19 residues long. V was clipped by 5 bases and J by 2 bases; unmatched bases: 14. CDR1 and CDR2 (germline): SGHKS, YYEKEE (reference sequence). Here the CDR3 DNA reads TGTGCCAGCAGGCGTCAGATCGGGACTAGCGGGGGACAACAAGAGACCCAGTACTTC. Translated, it gives CASRRQIGTSGGQQETQYF.

V usage is TRBV5-1 and J usage is TRBJ2-7; D may correspond to TRBD1 or TRBD2 (5 bases each). The CDR3 consists of 14 residues. Germline-derived CDR1 and CDR2 are SGHRS and YFSETQ. V was clipped by 1 base and J by 5 bases, with 13 bases between them. CDR3 amino acids: CASSLFGTVDEQYF. The CDR3 coding sequence is TGCGCCAGCAGCTTGTTCGGGACGGTGGACGAGCAGTACTTC.

The chain employs TRBV11-2 and TRBJ2-5, with TRBD2 matching 15 bases. The germline gives CDR1 SGHAT, CDR2 FQNNGV. This CDR3 is 16 amino acids long. The V gene end was trimmed by 5 bases and the J gene end by 4 bases; junction bases not matched to a gene: 5. The DNA for the CDR3 is TGTGCCAGCAGCCCCCGGACTAGCGGGGGGGCAGAGACCCAGTACTTC. Protein product: CASSPRTSGGAETQYF.

This clone was detected only once. The chain is built from TRBV27 and TRBJ1-1; D is undetermined. Germline assignment: CDR1 MNHEY and CDR2 SMNVEV (reference sequence). The CDR3 has 16 residues. V was shortened by 6 bases and J by 2 bases, with 19 bases between the two germline ends. CDR3 nucleotides: TGTGCCAGCAGCCGCCTGGGCGGCTCGGCCAACACTGAAGCTTTCTTT. This translates into CASSRLGGSANTEAFF.

The gene calls are TRBV18 and TRBJ1-2; TRBD1 might be the D (5 bases). Trimming removed 2 bases from V and 7 bases from J, with 17 bases in between. This CDR3 is 15 amino acids long. The germline gives CDR1 KGHSH, CDR2 LQKENI. The DNA of the CDR3 is TGTGCCAGCTCACCAGGCTTCCAGGGAGAGGGTGGCTACACCTTC. It translates to CASSPGFQGEGGYTF.

This chain uses TRBV10-1 with TRBJ2-1, with 7 bases identical to TRBD2. Germline assignment: CDR1 WNHNN and CDR2 SYGVQD (reference sequence). The ends lost 0 bases at V and 4 bases at J; junction bases unmatched: 3. CDR3 length equals 15 residues. CDR3 amino acids: CASSESMGGYNEQFF. The CDR3 DNA is TGCGCCAGCAGTGAGTCAATGGGGGGGTACAATGAGCAGTTCTTC.

The gene calls are TRBV10-1 and TRBJ2-3; 7 bases align to TRBD1. The germline CDR1 and CDR2 sequences are WNHNN and SYGVQD (reference sequence). The CDR3 is 13 amino acids. Trimming took 7 bases from V and 3 from J; bases not matched to a gene: 4. CDR3 sequence (DNA): TGCGCCAGCAATCTACAGGGGACAGATACGCAGTATTTT. It translates to CASNLQGTDTQYF.

The V and J genes are TRBV2 and TRBJ1-2; a possible D gene is TRBD1 (5 bases). The CDR3 loop spans 14 amino acids. Between the trimmed V and J ends, which lost 6 bases and 4 bases, there was a span of 15 bases. Germline V gene sequence: CDR1 SNHLY, CDR2 FYNNEI. The CDR3 nucleotides are TGTGCCAGCAGGAAGACAGATGCTACCTATGGCTACACCTTC. Residues: CASRKTDATYGYTF.

The J gene is TRBJ1-2, the V gene TRBV27; 7 bases agree with TRBD1. Germline values: CDR1 MNHEY, CDR2 SMNVEV (reference sequence). Germline trimming cut 5 bases from V and 8 bases from J; bases unmatched to any gene: 11. The CDR3 contains 14 residues. The CDR3 is CASSMGTAQSGYTF. For the CDR3, the DNA is TGTGCCAGCAGTATGGGGACAGCCCAGTCGGGCTACACCTTC.

This clone was observed once. The rearrangement joins TRBV10-3 to TRBJ2-7; D is unclear. In germline, CDR1 is ENHRY, CDR2 SYGVKD. With 11 bases removed from V and 0 bases from J, the gap between germline ends came to 17 bases. The length of the CDR3 is 14 residues. Here the CDR3 DNA reads TGTGCCTCGCTGCAGTCGACGCGCTCCTACGAGCAGTACTTC. This sequence encodes CASLQSTRSYEQYF.

This chain connects TRBV5-5 to TRBJ2-3; D is uncertain. CDR1 is SGHKS and CDR2 is YYEKEE in the germline V gene (reference sequence). With 7 bases removed from V and 2 bases from J, the gap between germline ends came to 11 bases. The CDR3 has 13 residues. The CDR3 is CASHLAPTDTQYF. The CDR3 DNA follows: TGTGCCAGCCACCTCGCGCCCACAGATACGCAGTATTTT.

The chain uses TRBV7-3 and TRBJ2-3; 12 positions match TRBD2. The germline V gene has CDR1 SGHTA and CDR2 FQGTGA. The CDR3 consists of 15 residues. Germline trimming cut 5 bases from V and 4 bases from J; bases unmatched to any gene: 4. CDR3 region: CASSLSSGGADTQYF. CDR3 coding DNA: TGTGCCAGCAGCCTCTCTAGCGGGGGGGCAGATACGCAGTATTTT.

This rearrangement joins TRBV11-3 to TRBJ2-3, with D perhaps assigned TRBD1 or TRBD2 (6 bases each). CDR1 and CDR2 from the germline V gene are SGHNT and YENEEA. The CDR3 contains 15 residues. V was trimmed by 1 base and J by 7 bases, leaving 15 bases between them. The CDR3 nucleotides are TGTGCCAGCAGCTTAGGGACGGGGGCTTCGAATACGCAGTATTTT. It yields the protein CASSLGTGASNTQYF.